This note documents a single T cell receptor beta chain sequence. In its sample, this clonotype was seen a few times. What antigen it recognizes has not been identified. No clone much larger than this one lies a single base away; base qualities are absent. This entry comes from a study of CD8 T cells in ankylosing spondylitis (dated by TCRdb to 2015 to 2018). With respect to the entire study: The study profiled T cell receptor beta repertoires in healthy donors and ankylosing spondylitis patients to find disease-linked TCR variants. In total, the full study cohort was made up of 100 to 140 healthy donors and approximately 27 ankylosing spondylitis patients. Peripheral blood samples were taken, and synovial fluid was additionally collected from ankylosing spondylitis patients.

Reading from cysteine to phenylalanine, the CDR3 counts 13 amino acids. The DNA shown is the 39-base CDR3, in frame from base 1. Between the V and J ends, shortened by 2 bases and 1 base respectively, the junction contains 6 bases. Reading the germline V gene gives CDR1 SNHLY and CDR2 FYNNEI. Overall study outcomes, separate from this receptor: Some motif variants had previously been reported in the synovial fluid and blood of reactive arthritis patients, which suggests shared mechanisms of disease initiation. The disease-linked clones were reported to be significantly enriched in matched synovial fluid samples from ankylosing spondylitis patients. The disease-linked clones showed a CD8+ phenotype and occurred at relatively low frequencies in peripheral blood. Blood from ankylosing spondylitis patients appeared to be characterized by a TCR beta motif composed of several highly homologous amino acid variants.

Sequencing instrument: Illumina HiSeq 2500. Quantitative 5'-RACE with molecular barcodes was used to prepare TCR beta libraries. The published analysis was carried out like this. A new computational method, built on a probabilistic model of VDJ rearrangement, was used to identify disease-linked TCR variants. TCRdb cleaned the public reads at Q25 with fastp, built clones with MiXCR and kept in-frame beta chains. Rows are unified per CDR3 protein, each entry keeping the most common DNA and genes. These V and J calls rely on TCRdb rather than the paper's analysis. The sample table contains around 490,000 distinct CDR3 sequences; only one count was recorded for less than 6% of them. Clones ranked in the top ten supply roughly 3.2% of the sample.

This receptor was taken from a male donor with ankylosing spondylitis. Sequenced sample: blood, either unsorted or a sorted T cell fraction (not recorded which). The chain joins TRBV2 to TRBJ2-7, with no confident D gene call. CDR3 protein: CASSEQESYEQYF. Here is the DNA: TGTGCCAGCAGTGAACAAGAGTCCTACGAGCAGTACTTC.